The source of this T cell receptor (beta chain) is a study of cytomegalovirus exposure and HLA in healthy donors. General study points: Some public TCRs appeared in many individuals, while most sequences were rare. First-cohort TCR clusters were later found to tend to co-occur in the 120 or so validation repertoires. Reported results showed that the classifier diagnosed cytomegalovirus status with high specificity and sensitivity.

This clone was recorded only once. The target antigen is unknown. Measured with immunoSEQ multiplex PCR; TCRdb has only the in-frame clones, and not every one. The sample consists of some 140,000 clones, 75% to 90% of them appearing once. Germline CDR1 SGHTA, CDR2 FQGTGA. The CDR3 covers 16 residues. The V gene end was trimmed by 5 bases and the J gene end by 4 bases; junction bases not matched to a gene: 11. Separate from the 666-subject first cohort was the approximately 120-subject validation cohort, to which the donors belonged. The TCR originated in a man aged 18 to 29 in good health and CMV-seropositive. This chain joins TRBV7-3 and TRBJ2-3; 8 bases match TRBD2. The material sequenced was PBMCs. The CDR3 reads CASSPMAGGGADTQYF. The CDR3 bases are TGTGCCAGCAGCCCTATGGCGGGAGGAGGGGCAGATACGCAGTATTTT.